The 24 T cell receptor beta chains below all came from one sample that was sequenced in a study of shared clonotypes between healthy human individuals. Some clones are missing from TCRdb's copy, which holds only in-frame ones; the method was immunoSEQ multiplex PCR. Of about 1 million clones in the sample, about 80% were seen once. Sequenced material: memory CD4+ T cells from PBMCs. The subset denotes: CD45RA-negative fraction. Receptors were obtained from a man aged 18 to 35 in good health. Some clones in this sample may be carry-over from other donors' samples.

In DNA form, the CDR3 reads TGTGCCAGCAGCTTGGGGTGGGAGTCCTACGAGCAGTACTTC. Residues: CASSLGWESYEQYF. The rearrangement joins TRBV5-6 to TRBJ2-7, with D possibly being TRBD2 (5 bases). This CDR3 comprises 14 residues. Germline V gene lookup returns CDR1 SGHDT and CDR2 YYEEEE. V lost 0 bases and J lost 1, with 8 bases in between.

The CDR3 DNA sequence: TGTGCCAGCAGCTTAGATGTGGCCTGGCCTATGAACACTGAAGCTTTCTTT. Its protein is CASSLDVAWPMNTEAFF. The rearrangement links TRBV7-9 to TRBJ1-1, with D unclear. Looked up from germline, CDR1 is SEHNR and CDR2 is FQNEAQ (reference sequence). The CDR3 is 17 residues long. V lost 1 base and J 0 bases, leaving 15 bases between the germline ends.

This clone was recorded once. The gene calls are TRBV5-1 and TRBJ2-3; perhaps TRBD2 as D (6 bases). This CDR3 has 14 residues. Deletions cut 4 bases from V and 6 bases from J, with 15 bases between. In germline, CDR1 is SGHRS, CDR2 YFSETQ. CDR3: CASSDLSGGDTQYF. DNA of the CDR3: TGCGCCAGCAGCGACCTAAGCGGAGGGGATACGCAGTATTTT.

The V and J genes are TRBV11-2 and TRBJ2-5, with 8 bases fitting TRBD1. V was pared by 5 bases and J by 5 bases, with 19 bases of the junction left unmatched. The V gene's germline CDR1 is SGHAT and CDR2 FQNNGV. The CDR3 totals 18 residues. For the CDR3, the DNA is TGTGCCAGCAGCCTAGTTCAGTGGCCGGGACAGGTCCGGGAGACCCAGTACTTC. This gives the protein CASSLVQWPGQVRETQYF.

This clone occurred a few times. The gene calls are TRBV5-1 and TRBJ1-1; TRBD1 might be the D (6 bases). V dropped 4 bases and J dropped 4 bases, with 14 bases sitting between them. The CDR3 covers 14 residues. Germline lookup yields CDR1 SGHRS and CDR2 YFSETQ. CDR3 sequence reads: CASSLDRTTTEAFF. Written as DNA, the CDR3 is TGCGCCAGCAGCCTCGACAGGACGACCACTGAAGCTTTCTTT.

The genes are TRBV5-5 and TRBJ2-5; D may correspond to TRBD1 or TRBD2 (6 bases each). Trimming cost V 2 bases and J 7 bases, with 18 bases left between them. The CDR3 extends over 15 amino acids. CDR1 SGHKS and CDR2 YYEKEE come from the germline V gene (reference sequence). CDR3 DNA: TGTGCCAGCAGCTTTATGTCGGAGGGGGATGTGACCCAGTACTTC. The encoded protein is CASSFMSEGDVTQYF.

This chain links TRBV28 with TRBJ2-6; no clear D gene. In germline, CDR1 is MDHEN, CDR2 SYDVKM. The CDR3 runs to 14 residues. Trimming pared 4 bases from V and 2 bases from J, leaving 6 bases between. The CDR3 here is CASSYGAGANVLTF. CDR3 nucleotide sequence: TGTGCCAGCAGTTATGGTGCTGGGGCCAACGTCCTGACTTTC.

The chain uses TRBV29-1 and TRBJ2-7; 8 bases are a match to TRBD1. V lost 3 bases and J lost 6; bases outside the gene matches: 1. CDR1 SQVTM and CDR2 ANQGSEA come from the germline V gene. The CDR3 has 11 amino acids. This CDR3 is CSVEQGAEQYF. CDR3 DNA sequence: TGCAGCGTTGAGCAGGGGGCCGAGCAGTACTTC.

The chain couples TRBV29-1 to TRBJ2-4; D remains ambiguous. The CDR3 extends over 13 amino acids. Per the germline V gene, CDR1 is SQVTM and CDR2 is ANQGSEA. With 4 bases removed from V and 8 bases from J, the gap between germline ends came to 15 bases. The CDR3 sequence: CSVVEPAVDIQYF. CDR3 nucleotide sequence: TGCAGCGTTGTAGAACCTGCCGTAGACATTCAGTACTTC.

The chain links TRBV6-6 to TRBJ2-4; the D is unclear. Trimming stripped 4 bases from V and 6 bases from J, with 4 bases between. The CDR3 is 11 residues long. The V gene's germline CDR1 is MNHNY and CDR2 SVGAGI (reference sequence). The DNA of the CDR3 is TGTGCCAGCAGTTCGACAAACATTCAGTACTTC. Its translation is CASSSTNIQYF.

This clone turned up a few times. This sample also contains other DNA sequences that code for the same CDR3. The CDR3 bases are TGCGCCAGCAGCTCCGGGACAGCGAACACCGGGGAGCTGTTTTTT. It specifies CASSSGTANTGELFF. V usage is TRBV5-1 and J usage is TRBJ2-2, with 7 positions matching TRBD1. V lost 3 bases and J lost 0; bases outside the gene matches: 2. Germline values: CDR1 SGHRS, CDR2 YFSETQ. The CDR3 runs 15 residues.

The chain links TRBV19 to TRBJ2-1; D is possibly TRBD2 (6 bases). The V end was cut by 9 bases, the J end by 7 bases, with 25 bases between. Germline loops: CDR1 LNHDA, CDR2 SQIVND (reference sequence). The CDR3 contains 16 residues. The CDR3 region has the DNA TGTGCCAGGTACGTACAACCGGGACTCCCCGTGAATGAGCAGTTCTTC. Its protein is CARYVQPGLPVNEQFF.

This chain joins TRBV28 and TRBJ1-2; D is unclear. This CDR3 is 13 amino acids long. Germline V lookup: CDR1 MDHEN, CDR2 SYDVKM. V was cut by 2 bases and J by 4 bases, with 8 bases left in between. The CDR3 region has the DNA TGTGCCAGCAGTTTACGTCCGTTCTATGGCTACACCTTC. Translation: CASSLRPFYGYTF.

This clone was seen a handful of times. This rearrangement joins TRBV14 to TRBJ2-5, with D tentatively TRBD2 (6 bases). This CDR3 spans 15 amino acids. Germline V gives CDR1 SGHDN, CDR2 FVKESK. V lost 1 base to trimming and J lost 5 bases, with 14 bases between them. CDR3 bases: TGTGCCAGCAGCCAAGGTCTTCAGGAGGGGGAGACCCAGTACTTC. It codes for CASSQGLQEGETQYF. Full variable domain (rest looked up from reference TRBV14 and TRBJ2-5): EAGVTQFPSHSVIEKGQTVTLRCDPISGHDNLYWYRRVMGKEIKFLLHFVKESKQDESGMPNNRFLAERTGGTYSTLKVQPAELEDSGVYFCASSQGLQEGETQYFGPGTRLLVL.

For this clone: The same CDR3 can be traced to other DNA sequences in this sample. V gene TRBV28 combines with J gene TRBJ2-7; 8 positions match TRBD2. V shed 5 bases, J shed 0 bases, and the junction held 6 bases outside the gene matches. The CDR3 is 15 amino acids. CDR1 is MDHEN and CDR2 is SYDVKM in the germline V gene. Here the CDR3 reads CASSRTGGTSYEQYF. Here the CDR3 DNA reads TGTGCCAGCAGTAGGACGGGGGGGACCTCCTACGAGCAGTACTTC.

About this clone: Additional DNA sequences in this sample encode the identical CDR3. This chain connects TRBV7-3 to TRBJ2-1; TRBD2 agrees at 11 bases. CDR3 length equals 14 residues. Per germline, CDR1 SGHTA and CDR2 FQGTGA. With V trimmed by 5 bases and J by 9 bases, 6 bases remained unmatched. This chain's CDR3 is CASSPDGTSGEQFF. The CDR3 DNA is TGTGCCAGCAGCCCGGACGGGACTAGCGGTGAGCAGTTCTTC. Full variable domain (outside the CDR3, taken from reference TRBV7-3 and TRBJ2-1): GAGVSQTPSNKVTEKGKYVELRCDPISGHTALYWYRQSLGQGPEFLIYFQGTGAADDSGLPNDRFFAVRPEGSVSTLKIQRTERGDSAVYLCASSPDGTSGEQFFGPGTRLTVL.

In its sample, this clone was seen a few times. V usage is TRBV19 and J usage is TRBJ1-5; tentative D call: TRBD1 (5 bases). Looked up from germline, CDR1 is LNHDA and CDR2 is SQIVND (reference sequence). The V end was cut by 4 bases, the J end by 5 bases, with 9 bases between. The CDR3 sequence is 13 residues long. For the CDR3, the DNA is TGTGCCAGTAGTACCCCCAGGGATCAGCCCCAGCATTTT. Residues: CASSTPRDQPQHF. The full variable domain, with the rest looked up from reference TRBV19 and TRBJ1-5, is DGGITQSPKYLFRKEGQNVTLSCEQNLNHDAMYWYRQDPGQGLRLIYYSQIVNDFQKGDIAEGYSVSREKKESFPLTVTSAQKNPTAFYLCASSTPRDQPQHFGDGTRLSIL.

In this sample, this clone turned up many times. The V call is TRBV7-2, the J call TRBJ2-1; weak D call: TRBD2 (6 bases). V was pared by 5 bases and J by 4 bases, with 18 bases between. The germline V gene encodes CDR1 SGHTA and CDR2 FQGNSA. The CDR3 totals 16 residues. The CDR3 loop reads CASSARRGSGYNEQFF. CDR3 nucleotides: TGTGCCAGCAGCGCCCGTCGGGGGAGCGGATACAATGAGCAGTTCTTC.

This chain's CDR3 is CASSYLDRNTEAFF. CDR3 in DNA: TGTGCCAGCAGTTACTTAGACAGGAACACTGAAGCTTTCTTT. The rearrangement links TRBV6-5 to TRBJ1-1; a possible D gene is TRBD1 (5 bases). Germline CDR1 MNHEY, CDR2 SVGAGI. CDR3 length: 14 residues. V lost 1 base to trimming and J lost 1 base, with 7 bases between them.

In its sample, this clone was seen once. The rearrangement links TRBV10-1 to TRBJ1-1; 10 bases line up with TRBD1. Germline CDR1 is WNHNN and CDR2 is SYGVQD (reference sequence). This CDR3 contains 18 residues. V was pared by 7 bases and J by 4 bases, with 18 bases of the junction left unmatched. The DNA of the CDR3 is TGCGCCAGCAACACAGAGGGGGGACAGGGGCCCTGGGGCACTGAAGCTTTCTTT. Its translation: CASNTEGGQGPWGTEAFF.

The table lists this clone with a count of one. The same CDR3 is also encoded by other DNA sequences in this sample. The CDR3 bases are TGCGCCAGCAGCCAAGGTTTGGGGGAGAACTATGGCTACACCTTC. Amino acid sequence: CASSQGLGENYGYTF. This chain uses TRBV4-3 with TRBJ1-2; a weak D match, TRBD1 (5 bases). The V and J ends lost 1 base and 2 bases respectively, with 11 bases between them. The CDR3 consists of 15 residues. Germline V gene lookup returns CDR1 LGHNA and CDR2 YSLEER.

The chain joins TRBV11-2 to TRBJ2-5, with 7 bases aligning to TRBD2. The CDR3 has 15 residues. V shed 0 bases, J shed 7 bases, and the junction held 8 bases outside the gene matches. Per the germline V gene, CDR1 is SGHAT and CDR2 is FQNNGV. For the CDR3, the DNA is TGTGCCAGCAGCTTAGATATGAATCCGGGGGGGACCCAGTACTTC. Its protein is CASSLDMNPGGTQYF.

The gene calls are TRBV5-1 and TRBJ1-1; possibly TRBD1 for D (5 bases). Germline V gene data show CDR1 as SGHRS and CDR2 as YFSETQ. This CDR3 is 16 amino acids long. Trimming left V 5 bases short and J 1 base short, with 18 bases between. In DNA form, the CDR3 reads TGCGCCAGCAGGACGAATGAGGGGACGAGGAACACTGAAGCTTTCTTT. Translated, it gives CASRTNEGTRNTEAFF. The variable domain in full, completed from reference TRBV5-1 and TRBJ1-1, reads KAGVTQTPRYLIKTRGQQVTLSCSPISGHRSVSWYQQTPGQGLQFLFEYFSETQRNKGNFPGRFSGRQFSNSRSEMNVSTLELGDSALYLCASRTNEGTRNTEAFFGQGTRLTVV.

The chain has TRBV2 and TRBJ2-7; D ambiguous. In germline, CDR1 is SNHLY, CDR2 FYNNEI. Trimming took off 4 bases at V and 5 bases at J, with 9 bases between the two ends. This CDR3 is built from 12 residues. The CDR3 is CASSVYPNEQYF. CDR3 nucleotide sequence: TGTGCCAGCAGTGTTTATCCCAACGAGCAGTACTTC.